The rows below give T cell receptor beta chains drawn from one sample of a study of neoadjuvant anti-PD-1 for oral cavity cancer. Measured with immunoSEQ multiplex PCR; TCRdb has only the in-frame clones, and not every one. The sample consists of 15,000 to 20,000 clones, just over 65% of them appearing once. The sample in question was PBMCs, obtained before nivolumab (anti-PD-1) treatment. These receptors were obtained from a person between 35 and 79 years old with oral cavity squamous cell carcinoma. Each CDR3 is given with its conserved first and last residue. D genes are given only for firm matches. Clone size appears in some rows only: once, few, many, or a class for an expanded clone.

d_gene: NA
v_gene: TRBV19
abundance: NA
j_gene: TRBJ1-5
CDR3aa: CASTPGGLQRKMQPQHF
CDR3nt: TGTGCCAGCACACCCGGGGGGCTGCAACGTAAGATGCAGCCCCAGCATTTT

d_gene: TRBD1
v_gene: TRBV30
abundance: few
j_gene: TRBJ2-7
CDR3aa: CAWGRDRTYEQYF
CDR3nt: TGTGCCTGGGGTAGGGACAGGACCTACGAGCAGTACTTC

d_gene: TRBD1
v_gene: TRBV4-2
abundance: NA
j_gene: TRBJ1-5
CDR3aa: CASSQELGQGDDNQPQHF
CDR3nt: TGTGCCAGCAGCCAGGAGTTAGGGCAGGGGGACGACAATCAGCCCCAGCATTTT

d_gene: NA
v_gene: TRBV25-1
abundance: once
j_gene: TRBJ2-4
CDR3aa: CASSEYESNIQYF
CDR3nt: TGTGCCAGCAGTGAATACGAGTCAAACATTCAGTACTTC

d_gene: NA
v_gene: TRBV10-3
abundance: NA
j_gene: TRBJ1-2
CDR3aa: CAISEPAGHGYTF
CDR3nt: TGTGCCATCAGTGAGCCGGCGGGACATGGCTACACCTTC

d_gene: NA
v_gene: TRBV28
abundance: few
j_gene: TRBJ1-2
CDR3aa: CASSSSVNYGYTF
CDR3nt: TGTGCCAGCAGTTCCTCCGTTAACTATGGCTACACCTTC

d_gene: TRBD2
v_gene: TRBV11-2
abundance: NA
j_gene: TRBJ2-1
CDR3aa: CASSSSVSGSGEQFF
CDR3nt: TGTGCCAGCAGCTCATCGGTTAGCGGGAGTGGTGAGCAGTTCTTC

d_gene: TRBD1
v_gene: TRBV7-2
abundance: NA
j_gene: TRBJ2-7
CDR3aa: CASSFRDSSYEQYF
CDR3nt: TGTGCCAGCAGTTTCCGGGACAGCTCCTACGAGCAGTACTTC

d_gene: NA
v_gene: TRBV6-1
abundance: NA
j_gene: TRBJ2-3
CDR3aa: CASANTGGGTDTQYF
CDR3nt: TGTGCCAGCGCAAACACAGGGGGGGGAACGGATACGCAGTATTTT

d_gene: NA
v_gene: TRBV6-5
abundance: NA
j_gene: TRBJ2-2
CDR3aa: CASSYGASRSTGELFF
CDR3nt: TGTGCCAGCAGTTACGGGGCTAGCAGATCCACCGGGGAGCTGTTTTTT

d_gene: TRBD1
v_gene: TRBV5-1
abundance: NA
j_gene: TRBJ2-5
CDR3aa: CASSLGRQGETQYF
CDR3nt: TGCGCCAGCAGCCTAGGGAGACAGGGGGAGACCCAGTACTTC

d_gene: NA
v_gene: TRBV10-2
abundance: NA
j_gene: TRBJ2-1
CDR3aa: CASSVRGDEQFF
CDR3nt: TGCGCCAGCAGTGTCCGGGGCGATGAGCAGTTCTTC

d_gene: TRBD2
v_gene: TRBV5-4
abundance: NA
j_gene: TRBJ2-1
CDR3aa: CASRLAGSYNEQFF
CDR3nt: TGTGCCAGCAGACTAGCGGGCTCCTACAATGAGCAGTTCTTC

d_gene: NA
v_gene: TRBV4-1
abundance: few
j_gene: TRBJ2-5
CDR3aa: CASSQDLGASQTQYF
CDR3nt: TGCGCCAGCAGCCAAGATCTGGGGGCCAGTCAGACCCAGTACTTC

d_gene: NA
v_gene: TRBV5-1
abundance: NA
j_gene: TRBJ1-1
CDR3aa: CASSYRQNTEAFF
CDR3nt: TGCGCCAGCAGCTATCGGCAAAACACTGAAGCTTTCTTT

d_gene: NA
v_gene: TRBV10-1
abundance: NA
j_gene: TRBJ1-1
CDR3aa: CASSGPNTEAFF
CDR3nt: TGCGCCAGCAGTGGGCCCAACACTGAAGCTTTCTTT

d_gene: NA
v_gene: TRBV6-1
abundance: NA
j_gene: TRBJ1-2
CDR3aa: CASSVPGYGYTF
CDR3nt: TGTGCCAGCAGTGTTCCGGGATATGGCTACACCTTC

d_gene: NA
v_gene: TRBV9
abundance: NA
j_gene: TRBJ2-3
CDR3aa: CASSVDPGRPQVDTQYF
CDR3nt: TGTGCCAGCAGCGTAGACCCGGGGCGACCCCAGGTAGATACGCAGTATTTT

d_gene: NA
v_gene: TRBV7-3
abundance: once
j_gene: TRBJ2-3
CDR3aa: CASSPNRGADTQYF
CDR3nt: TGTGCCAGCAGCCCGAATCGGGGCGCAGATACGCAGTATTTT

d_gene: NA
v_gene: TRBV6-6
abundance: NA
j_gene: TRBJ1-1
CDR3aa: CAITPRREYTEAFF
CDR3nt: TGTGCCATCACCCCGCGAAGAGAGTACACTGAAGCTTTCTTT

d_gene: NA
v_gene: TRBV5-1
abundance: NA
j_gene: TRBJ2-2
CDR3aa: CASSFRSRGDTGELFF
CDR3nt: TGCGCCAGCAGTTTTCGAAGCAGGGGGGACACCGGGGAGCTGTTTTTT

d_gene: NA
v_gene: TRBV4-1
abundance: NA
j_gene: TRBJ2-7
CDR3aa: CASSPILGAVDEQYF
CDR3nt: TGCGCCAGCAGTCCCATCTTGGGCGCTGTGGATGAGCAGTACTTC

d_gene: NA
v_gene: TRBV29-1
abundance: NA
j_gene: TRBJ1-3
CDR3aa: CSASGSVGNTIYF
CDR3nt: TGCAGCGCTTCCGGGTCCGTTGGAAACACCATATATTTT

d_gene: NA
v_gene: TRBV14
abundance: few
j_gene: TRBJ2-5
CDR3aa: CASSDGGTGPETQYF
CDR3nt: TGTGCCAGCAGCGACGGGGGAACGGGGCCAGAGACCCAGTACTTC

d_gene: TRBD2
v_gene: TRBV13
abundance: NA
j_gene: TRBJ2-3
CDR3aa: CASNIRAGGLPDTQYF
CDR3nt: TGTGCCAGCAACATAAGGGCGGGAGGCCTCCCAGATACGCAGTATTTT

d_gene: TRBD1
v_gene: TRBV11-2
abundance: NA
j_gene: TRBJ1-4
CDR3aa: CASSLMTGGNEKLFF
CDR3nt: TGTGCCAGCAGCTTAATGACAGGGGGGAATGAAAAACTGTTTTTT

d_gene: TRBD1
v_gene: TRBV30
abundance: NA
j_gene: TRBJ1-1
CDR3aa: CAWSGQGAGTEAFF
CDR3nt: TGTGCCTGGAGCGGACAGGGGGCTGGCACTGAAGCTTTCTTT

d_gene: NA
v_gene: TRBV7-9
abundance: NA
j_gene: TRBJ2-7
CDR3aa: CASSSPRDIYYEQYF
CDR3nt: TGTGCCAGCAGCTCTCCCCGGGACATCTACTACGAGCAGTACTTC

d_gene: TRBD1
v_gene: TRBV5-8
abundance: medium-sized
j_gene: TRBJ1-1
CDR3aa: CASSLLGQGTTEAFF
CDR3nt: TGTGCCAGCAGCTTGTTAGGACAGGGGACCACTGAAGCTTTCTTT

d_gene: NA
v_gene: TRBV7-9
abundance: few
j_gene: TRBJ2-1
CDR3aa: CASSSGPSGPPGEQFF
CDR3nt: TGTGCCAGCAGCTCCGGACCGTCCGGCCCGCCGGGTGAGCAGTTCTTC

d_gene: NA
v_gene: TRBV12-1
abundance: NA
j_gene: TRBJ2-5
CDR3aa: CASSFIAGDPQGKTQYF
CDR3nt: TGTGCCAGCAGCTTTATTGCCGGGGACCCCCAAGGCAAGACCCAGTACTTC

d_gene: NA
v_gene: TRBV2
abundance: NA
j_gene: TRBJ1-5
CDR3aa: CASSDWGGLNQPQHF
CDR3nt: TGTGCCAGCAGTGATTGGGGAGGTTTAAATCAGCCCCAGCATTTT

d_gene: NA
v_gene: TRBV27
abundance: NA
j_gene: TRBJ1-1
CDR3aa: CASSPSSRVPDVRSAFF
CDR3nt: TGTGCCAGCTCCCCCAGTAGTAGGGTTCCGGACGTTCGTTCGGCTTTCTTT

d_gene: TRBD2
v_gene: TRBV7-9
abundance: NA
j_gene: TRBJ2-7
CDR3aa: CASSRTSGTGEQYF
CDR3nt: TGTGCCAGCAGCCGGACTAGCGGAACGGGGGAGCAGTACTTC

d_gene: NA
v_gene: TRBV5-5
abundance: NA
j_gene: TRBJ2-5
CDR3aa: CASSSGGPGETQYF
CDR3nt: TGTGCCAGCAGTTCGGGTGGGCCCGGGGAGACCCAGTACTTC

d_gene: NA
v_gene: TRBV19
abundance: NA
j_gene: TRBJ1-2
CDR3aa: CASSILSVGSYGYTF
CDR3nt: TGTGCCAGTAGTATCCTATCGGTAGGAAGCTATGGCTACACCTTC

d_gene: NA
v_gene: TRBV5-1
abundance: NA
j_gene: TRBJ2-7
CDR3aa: CASSPEGKRQYF
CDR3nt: TGCGCCAGCAGCCCGGAAGGGAAAAGGCAGTACTTC

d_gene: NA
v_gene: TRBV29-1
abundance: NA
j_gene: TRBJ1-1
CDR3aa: CSVRQLNTEAFF
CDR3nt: TGCAGCGTCAGACAGTTGAACACTGAAGCTTTCTTT

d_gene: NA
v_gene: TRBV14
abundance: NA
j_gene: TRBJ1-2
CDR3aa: CASSQDRKSGYTF
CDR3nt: TGTGCCAGCAGCCAAGATAGGAAGAGTGGCTACACCTTC

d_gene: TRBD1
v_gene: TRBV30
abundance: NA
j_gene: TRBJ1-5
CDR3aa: CAWRGQGSNQPQHF
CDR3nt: TGTGCCTGGAGGGGACAGGGCAGCAATCAGCCCCAGCATTTT

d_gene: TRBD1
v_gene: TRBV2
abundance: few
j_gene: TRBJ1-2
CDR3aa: CASSVDRGGANYGYTF
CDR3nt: TGTGCCAGCAGCGTGGACAGGGGGGGAGCTAACTATGGCTACACCTTC

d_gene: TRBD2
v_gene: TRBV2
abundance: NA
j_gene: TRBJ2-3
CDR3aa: CASKGLATATDTQYF
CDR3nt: TGTGCCAGCAAGGGACTAGCGACCGCCACGGATACGCAGTATTTT

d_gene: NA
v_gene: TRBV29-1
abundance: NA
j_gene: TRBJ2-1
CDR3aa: CSVEGSSYNEQFF
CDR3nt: TGCAGCGTTGAAGGAAGCTCCTACAATGAGCAGTTCTTC

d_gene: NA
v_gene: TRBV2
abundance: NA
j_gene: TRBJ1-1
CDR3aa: CASSEVAYMNTEAFF
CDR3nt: TGTGCCAGCAGTGAAGTGGCTTATATGAACACTGAAGCTTTCTTT

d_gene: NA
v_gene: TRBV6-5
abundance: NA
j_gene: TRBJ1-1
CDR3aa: CASSPSDSNTEAFF
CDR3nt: TGTGCCAGCAGCCCCTCAGACAGTAACACTGAAGCTTTCTTT

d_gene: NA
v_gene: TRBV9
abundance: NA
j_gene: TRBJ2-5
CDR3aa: CASSLSHEGETQYF
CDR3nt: TGTGCCAGCAGCCTCTCGCACGAGGGAGAGACCCAGTACTTC

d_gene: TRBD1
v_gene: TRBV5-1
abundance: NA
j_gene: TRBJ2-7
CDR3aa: CASSGGQSSSYEQYF
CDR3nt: TGCGCCAGCAGCGGGGGACAGTCGAGCTCCTACGAGCAGTACTTC

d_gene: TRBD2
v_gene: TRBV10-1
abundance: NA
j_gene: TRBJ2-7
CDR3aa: CASSSSGRDYEQYF
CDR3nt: TGCGCCAGCAGTTCTAGCGGGAGGGACTACGAGCAGTACTTC

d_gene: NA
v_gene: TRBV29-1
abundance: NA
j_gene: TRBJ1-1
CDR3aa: CSVESDNTEAFF
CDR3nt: TGCAGCGTTGAGTCGGATAACACTGAAGCTTTCTTT

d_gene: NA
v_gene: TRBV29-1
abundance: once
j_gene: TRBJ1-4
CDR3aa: CSVRTALEKLFF
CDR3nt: TGCAGCGTGAGGACCGCCCTTGAAAAACTGTTTTTT

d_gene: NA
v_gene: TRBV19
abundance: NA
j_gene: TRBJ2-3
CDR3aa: CASSPLGSTDTQYF
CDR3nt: TGTGCCAGTAGTCCACTAGGAAGCACAGATACGCAGTATTTT

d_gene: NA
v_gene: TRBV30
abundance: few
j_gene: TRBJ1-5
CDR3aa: CAWSGGTGNQPQHF
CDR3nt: TGTGCCTGGAGTGGGGGCACAGGGAATCAGCCCCAGCATTTT

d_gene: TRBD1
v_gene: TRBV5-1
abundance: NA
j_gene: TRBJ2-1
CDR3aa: CASSPGQGSSYNEQFF
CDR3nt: TGCGCCAGCAGCCCAGGACAGGGGAGCTCCTACAATGAGCAGTTCTTC

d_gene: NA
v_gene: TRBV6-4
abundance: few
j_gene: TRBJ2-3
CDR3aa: CASEGGRGVATQYF
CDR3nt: TGTGCCAGCGAGGGGGGGAGGGGTGTGGCAACGCAGTATTTT